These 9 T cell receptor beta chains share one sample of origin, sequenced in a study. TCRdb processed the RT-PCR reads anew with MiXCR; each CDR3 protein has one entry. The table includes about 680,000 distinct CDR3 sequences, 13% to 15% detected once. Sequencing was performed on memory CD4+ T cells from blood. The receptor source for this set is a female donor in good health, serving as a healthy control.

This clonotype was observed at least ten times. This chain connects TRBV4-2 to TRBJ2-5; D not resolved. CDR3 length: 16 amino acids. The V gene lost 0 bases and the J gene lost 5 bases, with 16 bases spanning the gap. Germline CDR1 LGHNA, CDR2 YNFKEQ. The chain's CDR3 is CASSQEAANPGETQYF. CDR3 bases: TGTGCCAGCAGCCAAGAAGCAGCCAACCCTGGGGAGACCCAGTACTTC.

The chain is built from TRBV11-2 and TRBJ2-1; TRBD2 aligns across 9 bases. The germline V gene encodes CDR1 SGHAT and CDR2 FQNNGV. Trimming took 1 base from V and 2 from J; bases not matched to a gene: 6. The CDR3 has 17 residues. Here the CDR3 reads CASSLVAGAGPYNEQFF. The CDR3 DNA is TGTGCCAGCAGCTTAGTAGCGGGGGCTGGCCCCTACAATGAGCAGTTCTTC.

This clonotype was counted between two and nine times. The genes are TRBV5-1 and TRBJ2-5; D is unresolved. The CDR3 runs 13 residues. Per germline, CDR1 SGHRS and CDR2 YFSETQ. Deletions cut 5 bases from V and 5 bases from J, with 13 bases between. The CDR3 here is CASRVAVKETQYF. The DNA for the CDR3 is TGCGCCAGCAGGGTTGCGGTCAAGGAGACCCAGTACTTC.

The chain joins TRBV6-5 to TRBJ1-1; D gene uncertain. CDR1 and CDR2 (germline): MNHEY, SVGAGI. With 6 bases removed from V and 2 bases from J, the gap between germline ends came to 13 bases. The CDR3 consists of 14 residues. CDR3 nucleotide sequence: TGTGCCAGCAGCGAGACGGTCATAAACACTGAAGCTTTCTTT. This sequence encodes CASSETVINTEAFF.

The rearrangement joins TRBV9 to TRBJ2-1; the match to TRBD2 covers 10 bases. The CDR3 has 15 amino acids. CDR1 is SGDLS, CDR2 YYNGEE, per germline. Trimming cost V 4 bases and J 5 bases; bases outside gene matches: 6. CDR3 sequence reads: CASSSLAGENNEQFF. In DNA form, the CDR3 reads TGTGCCAGCAGCTCCCTAGCGGGAGAAAACAATGAGCAGTTCTTC.

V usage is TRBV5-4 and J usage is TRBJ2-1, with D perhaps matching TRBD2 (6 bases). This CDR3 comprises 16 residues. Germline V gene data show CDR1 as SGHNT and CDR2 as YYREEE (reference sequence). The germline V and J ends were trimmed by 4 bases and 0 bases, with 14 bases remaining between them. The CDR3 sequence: CASSAGLSSSYNEQFF. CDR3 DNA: TGTGCCAGCAGCGCGGGACTTTCCAGCTCCTACAATGAGCAGTTCTTC.

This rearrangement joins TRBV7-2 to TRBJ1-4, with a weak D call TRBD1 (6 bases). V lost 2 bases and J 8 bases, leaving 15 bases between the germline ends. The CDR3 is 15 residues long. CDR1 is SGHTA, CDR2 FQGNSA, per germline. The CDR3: CASSLMGQGGEKLFF. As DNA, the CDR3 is TGTGCCAGCAGCTTAATGGGCCAAGGGGGGGAAAAACTGTTTTTT.

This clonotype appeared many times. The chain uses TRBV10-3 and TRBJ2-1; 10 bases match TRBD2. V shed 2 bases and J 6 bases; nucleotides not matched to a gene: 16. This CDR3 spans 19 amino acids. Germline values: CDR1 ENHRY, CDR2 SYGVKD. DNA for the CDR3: TGTGCCATCAGTGAGCCTGGACTAGCGGCAGGGGGAATCGGCAATGAGCAGTTCTTC. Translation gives CAISEPGLAAGGIGNEQFF.

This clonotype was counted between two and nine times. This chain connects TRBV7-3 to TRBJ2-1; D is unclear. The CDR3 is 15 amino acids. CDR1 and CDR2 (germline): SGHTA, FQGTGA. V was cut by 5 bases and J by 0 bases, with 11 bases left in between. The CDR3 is CASSLRPSSYNEQFF. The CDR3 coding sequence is TGTGCCAGCAGCCTCAGGCCTAGCTCCTACAATGAGCAGTTCTTC.